A single sample gave rise to the 21 T cell receptor beta chains below, sequenced in a study of CD8+ T cells in alopecia areata. The sample's treatment: oral pan-JAK inhibitor, 5-10 mg twice daily. Investigators isolated RNA and reverse transcribed it into cDNA to act as the sequencing template. The protocol was immunoSEQ multiplex PCR, while the TCRdb copy is restricted to in-frame clones and leaves out a portion. The table shows about 140,000 clones, with approximately 90% occurring only once. The sample consisted of CD8+ T cells sorted from blood, taken at week 4, from a patient treated with tofacitinib. The receptors derive from a human donor with alopecia areata.

This clone was observed once. The chain recombines TRBV13 with TRBJ1-2, with D perhaps matching TRBD1 (5 bases). The CDR3 consists of 13 residues. Germline assignment: CDR1 PRHDT and CDR2 FYEKMQ (reference sequence). Trimming removed 5 bases from V and 1 base from J, with 8 bases in between. CDR3 loop: CASSRGDNYGYTF. The CDR3 coding sequence is TGTGCCAGCAGCCGGGGGGATAACTATGGCTACACCTTC.

The chain links TRBV25-1 to TRBJ2-3, with D possibly TRBD2 on 5 matching bases. CDR3 length: 16 amino acids. Per germline, CDR1 MGHDK and CDR2 SYGVNS. The ends were cut back, 7 bases at V and 2 bases at J, with 19 bases in the middle. This chain's CDR3 is CASTPMASRDTDTQYF. The CDR3 region has the DNA TGTGCCAGCACTCCCATGGCTAGCAGAGACACAGATACGCAGTATTTT. The variable domain in full, with the rest retrieved from reference TRBV25-1 and TRBJ2-3, is EADIYQTPRYLVIGTGKKITLECSQTMGHDKMYWYQQDPGMELHLIHYSYGVNSTEKGDLSSESTVSRIRTEHFPLTLESARPSHTSQYLCASTPMASRDTDTQYFGPGTRLTVL.

J is TRBJ2-1 and V is TRBV7-6; D possibly matches TRBD1 or TRBD2 (5 bases each). V lost 2 bases to trimming and J lost 7 bases, with 12 bases between them. The CDR3 extends over 14 amino acids. Germline lookup yields CDR1 SGHVS and CDR2 FNYEAQ. DNA of the CDR3: TGTGCCAGCAGCTTAATAGGGACCAGGAATGAGCAGTTCTTC. It encodes CASSLIGTRNEQFF.

In its sample, this clone was seen once. This sequence joins TRBV6-5 and TRBJ2-4; D gene ambiguous. Germline CDR1 MNHEY, CDR2 SVGAGI. There are 13 residues in the CDR3. The V and J ends lost 0 bases and 15 bases respectively, with 15 bases between them. CDR3 nucleotide sequence: TGTGCCAGCAGTTACTCGATCGCAACAGTCTCGTACTTC. This translates into CASSYSIATVSYF.

This clone was counted a few times. The chain carries TRBV14 and TRBJ2-7; D gene uncertain. CDR1 and CDR2 from the germline V gene are SGHDN and FVKESK. This CDR3 comprises 11 residues. The V gene lost 0 bases and the J gene lost 7 bases, with 4 bases spanning the gap. For the CDR3, the DNA is TGTGCCAGCAGCCAAGAACGAGAGCAGTACTTC. This translates into CASSQEREQYF. Supplemented by reference TRBV14 and TRBJ2-7, the full variable domain reads EAGVTQFPSHSVIEKGQTVTLRCDPISGHDNLYWYRRVMGKEIKFLLHFVKESKQDESGMPNNRFLAERTGGTYSTLKVQPAELEDSGVYFCASSQEREQYFGPGTRLTVT.

As for this clone: Other DNA variants within this sample encode the same CDR3. DNA for the CDR3: TGTGCCTGGAGTGTAGGATCGAACACCGGGGAGCTGTTTTTT. This encodes CAWSVGSNTGELFF. The chain employs TRBV30 and TRBJ2-2; unclear D gene. The CDR3 runs 14 residues. Trimming removed 0 bases from V and 0 bases from J, with 5 bases in between. Germline CDR1 GTSNPN, CDR2 SVGIG (reference sequence).

In its sample, this clone was seen a few times. The chain couples TRBV13 to TRBJ2-7; 12 positions match TRBD1. Germline-derived CDR1 and CDR2 are PRHDT and FYEKMQ (reference sequence). The trim removed 4 bases at V and 3 bases at J, leaving 16 bases unmatched. The CDR3 has 19 amino acids. The CDR3 sequence: CASSSTSLPGTGGYYEQYF. In DNA form, the CDR3 reads TGTGCCAGCAGCTCCACTTCCTTACCCGGGACAGGGGGCTACTACGAGCAGTACTTC.

This sequence joins TRBV6-4 and TRBJ2-7, with 8 bases identical to TRBD2. There are 14 residues in the CDR3. The V and J ends lost 5 bases and 0 bases, in that order; junction bases with no gene match: 3. Germline V CDR1 and CDR2: MRHNA, SNTAGT. CDR3 sequence: CASSLLADSYEQYF. In DNA, the CDR3 is TGTGCCAGCAGTCTACTAGCGGACTCCTACGAGCAGTACTTC.

This clone was counted a single time. The chain is built from TRBV27 and TRBJ1-4; a weak D match, TRBD1 (5 bases). This CDR3 contains 15 residues. V was shortened by 3 bases and J by 5 bases, with 13 bases between the two germline ends. Germline V gene sequence: CDR1 MNHEY, CDR2 SMNVEV (reference sequence). CDR3 coding DNA: TGTGCCAGCAGTTTCCTAAGCGGGGGGAATGAAAAACTGTTTTTT. It specifies CASSFLSGGNEKLFF.

This sequence joins TRBV6-5 and TRBJ1-2; 8 bases align to TRBD1. The CDR3 sequence is 14 residues long. Germline V gene data show CDR1 as MNHEY and CDR2 as SVGAGI. V shed 6 bases, J shed 5 bases, and the junction held 8 bases outside the gene matches. The CDR3 is CASRSFGTGYGYTF. CDR3 DNA: TGTGCCAGCAGATCTTTCGGGACAGGATATGGCTACACCTTC.

V is TRBV4-1 and J is TRBJ2-7; 10 positions match TRBD1. This CDR3 contains 14 residues. J lost 5 bases, V lost 5 bases, and 6 bases had no gene match. The germline CDR1 and CDR2 sequences are MGHRA and YSYEKL. In nucleotides, the CDR3 is TGCGCCAGCAGCAAAAGACAGGGGGCGGACGAGCAGTACTTC. Its translation: CASSKRQGADEQYF.

The chain links TRBV10-2 to TRBJ2-1; D remains unclear. CDR3 length: 13 residues. V lost 8 bases to trimming and J lost 0 bases, with 8 bases between them. Looked up from germline, CDR1 is WSHSY and CDR2 is SAAADI. This chain's CDR3 is CASGVSSYNEQFF. The CDR3 DNA reads TGCGCCAGCGGGGTTAGCTCCTACAATGAGCAGTTCTTC.

This chain joins TRBV5-4 and TRBJ1-1; tentative D call: TRBD1 (5 bases). The CDR3 consists of 14 residues. Germline V gene data show CDR1 as SGHNT and CDR2 as YYREEE (reference sequence). Trimming took 5 bases from V and 0 from J, leaving 11 bases between them. The CDR3 bases are TGTGCCAGCAGTTGGGACGGGATGAACACTGAAGCTTTCTTT. Its protein product is CASSWDGMNTEAFF.

Comment on this clone: Other DNA sequences in the same sample also yield this CDR3. The J gene is TRBJ2-7, the V gene TRBV27; the D is unclear. This CDR3 comprises 10 residues. V was pared by 2 bases and J by 5 bases, with 1 base between. The V gene's germline CDR1 is MNHEY and CDR2 SMNVEV (reference sequence). CDR3 bases: TGTGCCAGCAGTTTAAACGAGCAGTACTTC. Translating it yields CASSLNEQYF.

J is TRBJ1-1 and V is TRBV7-3; the D gene is possibly TRBD1 (5 bases). Germline V gene sequence: CDR1 SGHTA, CDR2 FQGTGA. V was shortened by 4 bases and J by 1 base, with 10 bases between the two germline ends. The CDR3 spans 14 residues. Here the CDR3 reads CASSSQGGNTEAFF. The DNA for the CDR3 is TGTGCCAGCAGCTCTCAGGGTGGGAACACTGAAGCTTTCTTT.

This clone came up once. This chain connects TRBV19 to TRBJ2-7, with 9 nucleotides matching TRBD2. V trimming: 5 bases; J trimming: 3 bases; junction bases outside the gene matches: 8. CDR3 length equals 15 residues. In germline, CDR1 is LNHDA, CDR2 SQIVND (reference sequence). Written as DNA, the CDR3 is TGTGCCAGTAGTGAGGGGCTAGCGGGGATCTACGAGCAGTACTTC. Its protein product is CASSEGLAGIYEQYF. The variable domain in full, with the rest retrieved from reference TRBV19 and TRBJ2-7, is DGGITQSPKYLFRKEGQNVTLSCEQNLNHDAMYWYRQDPGQGLRLIYYSQIVNDFQKGDIAEGYSVSREKKESFPLTVTSAQKNPTAFYLCASSEGLAGIYEQYFGPGTRLTVT.

This clone has a handful of counts. Other DNA sequences in the same sample also yield this CDR3. The chain uses TRBV19 and TRBJ2-1; TRBD2 might be the D (6 bases). Germline CDR1 LNHDA, CDR2 SQIVND (reference sequence). The CDR3 consists of 14 residues. V lost 3 bases and J 3 bases, leaving 9 bases between the germline ends. CDR3 in amino acids: CASSMGGDYNEQFF. CDR3 DNA sequence: TGTGCCAGTAGTATGGGGGGTGACTACAATGAGCAGTTCTTC.

The chain has TRBV10-3 and TRBJ2-6, with D tentatively TRBD1 (7 bases). Trimming took off 11 bases at V and 0 bases at J, with 20 bases between the two ends. The CDR3 extends over 17 amino acids. CDR1 ENHRY and CDR2 SYGVKD come from the germline V gene. CDR3 nucleotides: TGTGCCGCCCGGGGGACAGATTCGAGCTCTGGGGCCAACGTCCTGACTTTC. Protein sequence: CAARGTDSSSGANVLTF.

The V call is TRBV11-2, the J call TRBJ2-3; either TRBD1 or TRBD2 may supply D (5 bases each). Trimming cost V 1 base and J 4 bases, with 12 bases left between them. From germline, CDR1 is SGHAT and CDR2 FQNNGV. The CDR3 extends over 15 amino acids. CDR3 nucleotides: TGTGCCAGCAGCTTAGCCTCTAGCAGGGCAGATACGCAGTATTTT. It translates to CASSLASSRADTQYF.

The chain has TRBV6-6 and TRBJ2-7; D possibly matches TRBD1 or TRBD2 (5 bases each). The CDR3 has 14 amino acids. Germline loops: CDR1 MNHNY, CDR2 SVGAGI (reference sequence). The V gene lost 7 bases and the J gene lost 3 bases, with 16 bases spanning the gap. CDR3 loop: CASTQGELNYEQYF. In nucleotides, the CDR3 is TGTGCCAGCACCCAAGGGGAGTTAAACTACGAGCAGTACTTC.

In this sample, this clone turned up a few times. The chain joins TRBV7-9 to TRBJ1-6; no definite D call. CDR1 SEHNR and CDR2 FQNEAQ come from the germline V gene (reference sequence). The CDR3 has 15 residues. The ends were cut back, 5 bases at V and 6 bases at J, with 14 bases in the middle. The CDR3 bases are TGTGCCAGCAGCGCAGACCAGATTGCTAATTCACCCCTCCACTTT. Encoded protein: CASSADQIANSPLHF. Combining the CDR3 with reference TRBV7-9 and TRBJ1-6 gives the whole variable domain DTGVSQNPRHKITKRGQNVTFRCDPISEHNRLYWYRQTLGQGPEFLTYFQNEAQLEKSRLLSDRFSAERPKGSFSTLEIQRTEQGDSAMYLCASSADQIANSPLHFGNGTRLTVT.